This note documents a single TCR beta chain sequence. Its matching antigen is unknown. Only in-frame clones appear in the TCRdb table, and some are missing; sequencing was by immunoSEQ multiplex PCR. The table has roughly 140,000 clones, 94% seen once. CDR3 length: 13 residues. With 2 bases removed from V and 0 bases from J, the gap between germline ends came to 5 bases. CDR1 and CDR2 from the germline V gene are MDHEN and SYDVKM. The data originate from a study of OX40 agonist ivuxolimab in advanced cancers. Study-wide results and caveats: Both CD4+ and CD8+ T cell populations in blood had undergone clonal expansion by week 6 at 0.1 to 3.0 mg/kg.

This sequence joins TRBV28 and TRBJ2-7; D not resolved. This receptor was obtained from an adult with an advanced solid tumor such as melanoma, head and neck, liver or kidney cancer. The source was CD4+ or CD8+ T cells sorted from blood, collected in a trial of the OX40 agonist ivuxolimab. DNA of the CDR3: TGTGCCAGCAGTTTACCAGACTCCTACGAGCAGTACTTC. Translated: CASSLPDSYEQYF.